This T cell receptor beta chain was recovered during a study of tumor and adjacent non-tumor tissue in lung cancer. Whole-study context: Samples averaged roughly 4.4 million productive TCRbeta reads each.

CDR3 length: 13 residues. Looked up from germline, CDR1 is SQVTM and CDR2 is ANQGSEA. No cell sorting was done before RNA was extracted from the tissue. More than 3 cm separated this lung sample from the edge of the tumor. In the case of this clonotype: Mismatch with germline at one junction end may stem from a read error.

Three rounds of nested PCR, following a modified ARM-PCR protocol, produced the TCRbeta library. TCRdb processed the multiplex PCR reads anew with MiXCR; each CDR3 protein has one entry. This table holds approximately 79,000 distinct CDR3 sequences, approximately 82% found once. V and J are TRBV29-1 and TRBJ2-5; maybe TRBD1 (6 bases). This clonotype was sampled from a man between 65 and 85 years old with non-small cell lung cancer. The material sequenced was distant non-tumor lung tissue. This chain's CDR3 is CSMADRFHETQYF. In nucleotides, the CDR3 is TGCAGCATGGCCGACAGGTTCCACGAAACCCAATACTTC.